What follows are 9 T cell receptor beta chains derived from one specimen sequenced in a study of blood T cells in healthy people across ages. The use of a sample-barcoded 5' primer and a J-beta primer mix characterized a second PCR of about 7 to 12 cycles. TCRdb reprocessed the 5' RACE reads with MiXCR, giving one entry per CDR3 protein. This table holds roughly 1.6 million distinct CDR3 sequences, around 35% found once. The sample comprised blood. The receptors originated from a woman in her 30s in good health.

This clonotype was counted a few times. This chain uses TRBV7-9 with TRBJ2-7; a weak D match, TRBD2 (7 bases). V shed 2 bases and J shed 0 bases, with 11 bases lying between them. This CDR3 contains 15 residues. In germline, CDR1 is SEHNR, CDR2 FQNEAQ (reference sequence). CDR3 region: CASSLRGGGSYEQYF. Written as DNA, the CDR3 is TGTGCCAGCAGCTTAAGAGGGGGGGGCTCCTACGAGCAGTACTTC.

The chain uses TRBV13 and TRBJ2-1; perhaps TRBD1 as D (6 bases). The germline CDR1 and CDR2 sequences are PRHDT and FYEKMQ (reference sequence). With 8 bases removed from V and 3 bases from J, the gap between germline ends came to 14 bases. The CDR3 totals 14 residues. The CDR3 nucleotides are TGTGCCAGCGCTAACAGGGAGCACTACAATGAGCAGTTCTTC. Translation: CASANREHYNEQFF.

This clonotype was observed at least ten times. The CDR3 nucleotides read TGCGCCAGCAGCCCCGGGACAGGCTATAGGGACACTGAAGCTTTCTTT. Its protein is CASSPGTGYRDTEAFF. The chain links TRBV4-1 to TRBJ1-1; 8 bases agree with TRBD1. The CDR3 consists of 16 residues. Trimming took 4 bases from V and 3 from J; bases not matched to a gene: 10. The germline V gene has CDR1 MGHRA and CDR2 YSYEKL.

In DNA, the CDR3 is TGTGCCAGCAGCACCGGACTTTACACCGGGGAGCTGTTTTTT. It yields the protein CASSTGLYTGELFF. The J gene is TRBJ2-2, the V gene TRBV7-9; D is perhaps TRBD2 (5 bases). V was cut by 5 bases and J by 3 bases, with 10 bases left in between. The CDR3 loop spans 14 amino acids. Germline-derived CDR1 and CDR2 are SEHNR and FQNEAQ (reference sequence). The variable domain in full, completed from reference TRBV7-9 and TRBJ2-2, reads DTGVSQNPRHKITKRGQNVTFRCDPISEHNRLYWYRQTLGQGPEFLTYFQNEAQLEKSRLLSDRFSAERPKGSFSTLEIQRTEQGDSAMYLCASSTGLYTGELFFGEGSRLTVL.

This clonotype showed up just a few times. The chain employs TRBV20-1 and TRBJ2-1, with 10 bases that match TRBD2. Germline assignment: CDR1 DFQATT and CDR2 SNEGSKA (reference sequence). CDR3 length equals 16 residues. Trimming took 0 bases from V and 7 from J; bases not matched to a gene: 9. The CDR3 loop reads CSARDPAAGGWNEQFF. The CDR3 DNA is TGCAGTGCTAGAGATCCCGCAGCGGGAGGGTGGAATGAGCAGTTCTTC.

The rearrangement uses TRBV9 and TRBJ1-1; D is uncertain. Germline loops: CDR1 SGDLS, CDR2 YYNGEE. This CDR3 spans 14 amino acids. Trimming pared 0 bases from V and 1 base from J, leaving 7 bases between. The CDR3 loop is CASSVVVGNTEAFF. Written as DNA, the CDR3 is TGTGCCAGCAGCGTAGTCGTCGGGAACACTGAAGCTTTCTTT.

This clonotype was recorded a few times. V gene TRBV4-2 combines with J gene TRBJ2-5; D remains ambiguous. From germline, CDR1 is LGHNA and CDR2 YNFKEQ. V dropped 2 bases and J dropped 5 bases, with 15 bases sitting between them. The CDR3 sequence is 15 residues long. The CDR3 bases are TGTGCCAGCAGCCAATCGCGGCCGGGTACGGAGACCCAGTACTTC. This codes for CASSQSRPGTETQYF.

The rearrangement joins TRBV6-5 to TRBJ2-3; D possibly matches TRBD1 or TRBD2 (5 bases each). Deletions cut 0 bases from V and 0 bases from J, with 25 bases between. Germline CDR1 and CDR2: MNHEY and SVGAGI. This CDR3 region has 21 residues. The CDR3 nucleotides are TGTGCCAGCAGTTACTCGAGGTGGGAAGAGGGGCAAACTACTAGCACAGATACGCAGTATTTT. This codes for CASSYSRWEEGQTTSTDTQYF.

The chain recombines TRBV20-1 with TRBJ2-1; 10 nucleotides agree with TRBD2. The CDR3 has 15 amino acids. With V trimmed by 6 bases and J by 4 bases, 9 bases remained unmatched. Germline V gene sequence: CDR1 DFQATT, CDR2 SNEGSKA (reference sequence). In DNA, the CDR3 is TGCAGTGCAACTAAAGCGGGAGGGCCGTACAATGAGCAGTTCTTC. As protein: CSATKAGGPYNEQFF.